One and the same sample provided the 23 T cell receptor beta chains below, sequenced in a study of OX40 agonist ivuxolimab in advanced cancers. Produced via immunoSEQ multiplex PCR; TCRdb's table is partial and in-frame only. The top ten clones hold around 0.76% of a sample with 90,000 or so clones, more than 75% of them seen once. This sample comprised CD4+ or CD8+ T cells sorted from blood, obtained in a trial of the OX40 agonist ivuxolimab. Every receptor here comes from an adult with an advanced solid tumor such as melanoma, head and neck, liver or kidney cancer.

This chain links TRBV10-2 with TRBJ2-3; D is ambiguous. Trimming took 6 bases from V and 6 from J, leaving 7 bases between them. The germline V gene encodes CDR1 WSHSY and CDR2 SAAADI. The CDR3 runs to 11 residues. CDR3 bases: TGCGCCAGCAGCTTGGGGGATACGCAGTATTTT. Amino acid sequence: CASSLGDTQYF.

The V and J genes are TRBV7-2 and TRBJ2-2, with D hard to call. The CDR3 runs to 15 residues. Trimming removed 2 bases at V and 3 bases at J, with 10 bases between. Germline values: CDR1 SGHTA, CDR2 FQGNSA. Here the CDR3 DNA reads TGTGCCAGCAGCTTATTTGGAATCCACACCGGGGAGCTGTTTTTT. Protein sequence: CASSLFGIHTGELFF.

V is TRBV5-4 and J is TRBJ2-2; the match to TRBD2 covers 7 bases. This CDR3 contains 16 residues. Germline V gene sequence: CDR1 SGHNT, CDR2 YYREEE (reference sequence). V gave up 0 bases and J gave up 5 bases; unmatched junction bases: 7. The CDR3 DNA sequence: TGTGCCAGCAGCTTGGCTGGCGGGAGCGATACCGGGGAGCTGTTTTTT. This encodes CASSLAGGSDTGELFF.

The chain uses TRBV5-3 and TRBJ2-7; TRBD2 is a possible D gene (6 bases). TRBV5-3 is an ORF, with its function uncertain. This CDR3 spans 15 amino acids. The ends were cut back, 1 base at V and 3 bases at J, with 14 bases in the middle. CDR3 nucleotides: TGTGCCAGAAGCTTGTTGGGCGGGATCCACTACGAGCAGTACTTC. It is translated as CARSLLGGIHYEQYF.

Concerning this clone: The limits of the CDR3 on the DNA are not certain, so only TCRdb's listed CDR3 is given. The chain uses TRBV4-1 and TRBJ2-1; the D segment call TRBD2 is taken from the table without a DNA check. Germline assignment: CDR1 MGHRA and CDR2 YSYEKL. The CDR3 has 14 amino acids, counting both end residues. Here the CDR3 reads CASSQVVGAGARFF.

The J gene is TRBJ2-5, the V gene TRBV6-6, with D perhaps being TRBD1 or TRBD2 (6 bases each). The CDR3 consists of 14 residues. V gave up 2 bases and J gave up 5 bases, with 12 bases separating them. From germline, CDR1 is MNHNY and CDR2 SVGAGI (reference sequence). CDR3 region: CASSYPRGGETQYF. The CDR3 DNA is TGTGCCAGCAGTTACCCGAGAGGGGGGGAGACCCAGTACTTC.

The table lists this clone with a count of one. The V call is TRBV6-5, the J call TRBJ2-1, with TRBD2 identical over 10 bases. The CDR3 loop spans 15 amino acids. In germline, CDR1 is MNHEY, CDR2 SVGAGI. The ends lost 8 bases at V and 7 bases at J; junction bases unmatched: 11. CDR3 coding DNA: TGTGCCAGCGAGGGGGGGCTAGCGGGAGTTAATGAGCAGTTCTTC. Its translation: CASEGGLAGVNEQFF.

This chain joins TRBV7-2 and TRBJ1-1, with D uncertain. The V end lost 4 bases, the J end lost 0 bases, and 9 bases lay between the germline ends. The germline V gene has CDR1 SGHTA and CDR2 FQGNSA. There are 14 residues in the CDR3. The CDR3 sequence: CASSSFRLNTEAFF. The CDR3 region has the DNA TGTGCCAGCAGCTCTTTTCGGTTGAACACTGAAGCTTTCTTT. Full variable domain (outside the CDR3, taken from reference TRBV7-2 and TRBJ1-1): GAGVSQSPSNKVTEKGKDVELRCDPISGHTALYWYRQSLGQGLEFLIYFQGNSAPDKSGLPSDRFSAERTGGSVSTLTIQRTQQEDSAVYLCASSSFRLNTEAFFGQGTRLTVV.

The chain recombines TRBV6-1 with TRBJ1-2; D is unclear. The CDR3 loop spans 12 amino acids. CDR1 is MNHNS, CDR2 SASEGT, per germline. The V end was cut by 0 bases, the J end by 5 bases, with 4 bases between. As DNA, the CDR3 is TGTGCCAGCAGTGAAGCTACATATGGCTACACCTTC. As protein: CASSEATYGYTF.

Worth noting for this clone: The sample contains more than one DNA sequence encoding this CDR3. This sequence joins TRBV7-9 and TRBJ2-7, with D uncertain. This CDR3 has 14 residues. The V end lost 5 bases, the J end lost 6 bases, and 17 bases lay between the germline ends. Germline loops: CDR1 SEHNR, CDR2 FQNEAQ (reference sequence). As DNA, the CDR3 is TGTGCCAGCAGCCTAGAAGGCCGCTTGGGCGAGCAGTACTTC. Its translation: CASSLEGRLGEQYF.

V usage is TRBV11-1 and J usage is TRBJ2-3; 10 bases are a match to TRBD1. Germline CDR1 reads SGHAT; CDR2 reads FQDESV (reference sequence). The CDR3 runs 17 residues. J lost 0 bases, V lost 6 bases, and 9 bases had no gene match. The CDR3 spells CASSPGTGAYSTDTQYF. DNA of the CDR3: TGTGCCAGCAGTCCCGGGACAGGGGCGTATAGCACAGATACGCAGTATTTT.

The chain uses TRBV5-4 and TRBJ2-3; D not certain. Germline V gene sequence: CDR1 SGHNT, CDR2 YYREEE (reference sequence). This CDR3 contains 16 residues. The V end was cut by 0 bases, the J end by 2 bases, with 13 bases between. The CDR3 nucleotides read TGTGCCAGCAGCTTGGGGAGCAAGGTCGACACAGATACGCAGTATTTT. It specifies CASSLGSKVDTDTQYF.

The J gene is TRBJ1-2, the V gene TRBV11-2, with 7 bases fitting TRBD1. The CDR3 extends over 14 amino acids. Germline loops: CDR1 SGHAT, CDR2 FQNNGV. Unmatched junction bases numbered 12, after V lost 6 bases and J lost 8 bases. Written as DNA, the CDR3 is TGTGCCAGCAGTTTCGACAGGGTTAAAGGAGGCTACACCTTC. As protein: CASSFDRVKGGYTF.

The CDR3 DNA follows: TGTGCCAGCGCCGGGGGGCGGGGGTTACTTTATGGCTACACCTTC. Translated, it gives CASAGGRGLLYGYTF. The chain couples TRBV5-6 to TRBJ1-2; weak D call: TRBD1 (6 bases). CDR1 is SGHDT and CDR2 is YYEEEE in the germline V gene. Trimming took 7 bases from V and 5 from J, leaving 21 bases between them. The CDR3 contains 15 residues.

The rearrangement links TRBV30 to TRBJ1-1; D unclear. The CDR3 sequence is 13 residues long. The germline V and J ends were trimmed by 1 base and 1 base, with 7 bases remaining between them. Germline CDR1 reads GTSNPN; CDR2 reads SVGIG (reference sequence). CDR3 in amino acids: CAWSERANTEAFF. As DNA, the CDR3 is TGTGCCTGGAGTGAACGGGCGAACACTGAAGCTTTCTTT.

The chain recombines TRBV7-3 with TRBJ2-7; 8 nucleotides agree with TRBD2. The CDR3 is 17 residues long. Trimming at V came to 6 bases and at J to 0 bases, leaving 13 bases not matched to a gene. The V gene's germline CDR1 is SGHTA and CDR2 FQGTGA. The CDR3 is CASSFTKTSVYSYEQYF. The CDR3 DNA follows: TGTGCCAGCAGTTTTACTAAGACTAGCGTCTACTCCTACGAGCAGTACTTC. Supplemented by reference TRBV7-3 and TRBJ2-7, the full variable domain reads GAGVSQTPSNKVTEKGKYVELRCDPISGHTALYWYRQSLGQGPEFLIYFQGTGAADDSGLPNDRFFAVRPEGSVSTLKIQRTERGDSAVYLCASSFTKTSVYSYEQYFGPGTRLTVT.

This chain connects TRBV12-5 to TRBJ2-1; weak D call: TRBD1 (6 bases). The CDR3 loop spans 16 amino acids. CDR1 is LGHNT, CDR2 FRNRAP, per germline. The V end was cut by 5 bases, the J end by 0 bases, with 14 bases between. Here the CDR3 DNA reads TGTGCTAGTGGTCCCAGCCGGGACATCTCCTACAATGAGCAGTTCTTC. It is translated as CASGPSRDISYNEQFF. The full variable domain, rest sourced from reference TRBV12-5 and TRBJ2-1, is DARVTQTPRHKVTEMGQEVTMRCQPILGHNTVFWYRQTMMQGLELLAYFRNRAPLDDSGMPKDRFSAEMPDATLATLKIQPSEPRDSAVYFCASGPSRDISYNEQFFGPGTRLTVL.

The chain is built from TRBV5-8 and TRBJ1-1; the D gene is possibly TRBD1 (5 bases). Trimming left V 0 bases short and J 0 bases short, with 12 bases between. There are 16 residues in the CDR3. The germline V gene has CDR1 SGHTS and CDR2 YDEGEE. The CDR3 sequence: CASSLAQAGMNTEAFF. CDR3 coding DNA: TGTGCCAGCAGCTTGGCACAGGCCGGGATGAACACTGAAGCTTTCTTT.

This chain connects TRBV7-9 to TRBJ1-2, with TRBD1 matching over 8 bases. Looked up from germline, CDR1 is SEHNR and CDR2 is FQNEAQ (reference sequence). There are 15 residues in the CDR3. With 3 bases clipped from V and 0 bases from J, the junction kept 3 bases outside the gene matches. CDR3 sequence: CASSLLTGANYGYTF. CDR3 DNA sequence: TGTGCCAGCAGCTTGTTGACAGGGGCTAACTATGGCTACACCTTC.

The chain combines TRBV5-1 with TRBJ2-7; a possible D gene is TRBD2 (6 bases). Trimming left V 0 bases short and J 2 bases short, with 18 bases between. Germline loops: CDR1 SGHRS, CDR2 YFSETQ. This CDR3 region has 17 residues. The DNA for the CDR3 is TGCGCCAGCAGCTTGGCTGCGGGGACGGAGCAACCCTACGAGCAGTACTTC. Translation: CASSLAAGTEQPYEQYF.

This chain links TRBV18 with TRBJ2-6; the D is unclear. Trimming removed 3 bases from V and 0 bases from J, with 9 bases in between. The CDR3 loop spans 16 amino acids. Per germline, CDR1 KGHSH and CDR2 LQKENI. CDR3 sequence: CASSPSVSSGANVLTF. In DNA, the CDR3 is TGTGCCAGCTCACCTTCAGTTAGCTCTGGGGCCAACGTCCTGACTTTC.

The genes are TRBV5-4 and TRBJ2-1, with D hard to call. CDR1 is SGHNT, CDR2 YYREEE, per germline (reference sequence). The germline V and J ends were trimmed by 1 base and 0 bases, with 8 bases remaining between them. This CDR3 comprises 15 residues. The CDR3 region is CASSLTASSYNEQFF. CDR3 sequence (DNA): TGTGCCAGCAGCTTGACCGCGAGCTCCTACAATGAGCAGTTCTTC.

This clone showed up just once. The chain carries TRBV7-2 and TRBJ2-2; D perhaps matches TRBD1 (6 bases). This CDR3 has 18 amino acids. V lost 5 bases and J lost 4, with 23 bases in between. The V gene's germline CDR1 is SGHTA and CDR2 FQGNSA. The CDR3 is CASSPLSVQGLITGELFF. CDR3 in DNA: TGTGCCAGCAGCCCCCTCTCAGTTCAGGGGTTAATCACCGGGGAGCTGTTTTTT.